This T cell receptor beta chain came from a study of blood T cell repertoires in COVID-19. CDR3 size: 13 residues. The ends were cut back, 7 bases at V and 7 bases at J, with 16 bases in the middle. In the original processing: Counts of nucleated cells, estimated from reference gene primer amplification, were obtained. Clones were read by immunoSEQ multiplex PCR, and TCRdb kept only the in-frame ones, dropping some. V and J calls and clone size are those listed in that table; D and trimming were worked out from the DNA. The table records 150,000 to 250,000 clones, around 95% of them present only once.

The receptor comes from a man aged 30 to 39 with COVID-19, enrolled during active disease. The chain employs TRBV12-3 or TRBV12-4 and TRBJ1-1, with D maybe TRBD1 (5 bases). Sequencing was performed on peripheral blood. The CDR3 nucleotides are TGTGCCAGCACGTCGGTAGGGGTTGGTGAAGCTTTCTTT. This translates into CASTSVGVGEAFF.